This T cell receptor beta chain was recovered during a study of cytomegalovirus exposure and HLA in healthy donors. The CDR3 runs 12 residues. The V end was cut by 5 bases, the J end by 4 bases, with 8 bases between. Germline V gene sequence: CDR1 MNHEY, CDR2 SMNVEV (reference sequence). Comment on this clone: The target antigen is unknown.

Findings and caveats of the study: The tendency of first-cohort TCR clusters to co-occur in the 110 or so validation repertoires emerged from a later analysis. A list of 150 or so TCR beta chains associated with cytomegalovirus was given.

TCRdb's table, derived via immunoSEQ multiplex PCR, lists solely in-frame clones and lacks some. Of over 250,000 clones detected, around 90% appear once; the ten largest clones hold 1% to 1.5%. This chain connects TRBV27 to TRBJ1-2, with D tentatively TRBD1 (6 bases). Material for sequencing was PBMCs. The TCR was taken from a woman between 25 and 40 years old in good health and CMV-seropositive. The CDR3, as DNA: TGTGCCAGCAGTCCACAGGGCTATGGCTACACCTTC. Protein sequence: CASSPQGYGYTF.